The entry that follows covers one T cell receptor (beta chain) sequence. What this receptor recognizes is not known. Per-base quality was not reported, and no clone a single base away is much larger than it. TCR CDR3 regions were amplified from genomic DNA by multiplex PCR using the deep immunoSEQ assay. For each cell subset, the extracted genomic DNA was distributed evenly across all wells of several immunoSEQ 96-well plates, and each plate served as one replicate. For sorted subsets, about 210 ng of genomic DNA, equivalent to around 29,000 T cell genomes, went into each replicate PCR. Purified libraries were measured with a Qubit 3.0 fluorometer, size-checked on a Bioanalyzer 2100, and measured again with the KAPA Library Quantification kit. Every immunoSEQ 96-well plate was sequenced on a dedicated single-read 150-cycle Illumina NextSeq 550 flow cell. Under the source paper's analysis protocol: Because only junctional sequences without quality scores were contained in the immunoSEQ output, filtering matching that applied to full-length reads could not be performed. Sequences were annotated with PyIR, a Python wrapper for IgBLAST v1.9, and V/J genes and CDR3 were assigned using IMGT germline references. Any read was removed if the V/J assignment was weak (E-value above 1e-6), the CDR3 was missing, or the read contained stop codons, out-of-frame junctions, or ambiguous translated residues. V3J clonotypes were defined as sequences sharing an identical inferred V gene, J gene, and CDR3 amino acid sequence. To compute the percentage overlap between repertoires, the number of shared unique clonotypes was divided by the size of the smaller repertoire. Richness of each repertoire was evaluated using RTK rarefaction, the Chao1 estimator, and Recon v2.1 estimates of unobserved clonotypes. OLGA was used to compute generation probabilities for all TCRbeta clonotypes that the gDNA method yielded from four donors. TCRdb took this table from immuneACCESS and kept in-frame rearrangements with V and J called. Such tables lack part of the clones; where checked against another copy, unresolved V genes explain under half of the gap, and the rest is unexplained. The D gene and trimming were derived from the DNA, and the V and J assignments and clone size from that table. Within this sample are about 1.1 million clones, with approximately 77% of them counted one time only. The leading ten clones occupy roughly 0.9% of the sample.

The source of the sample is a study of shared clonotypes between healthy human individuals (dated by TCRdb to the early 2020s). The study in broad terms: A couple of women and a few men aged 18 to 49 years were included in the cohort. For each donor, CD4 naive and CD4 memory were each run on three plates, CD8 naive on two plates, and CD8 memory on one plate. To estimate repertoire size and how much clonotypes are shared between individuals, the study performed deep sequencing of blood TCR repertoires from about five healthy adults. To increase sequencing depth and limit assay-specific biases, different laboratories used diverse techniques to prepare libraries and sequence TCR repertoires. Leukapheresis yielded between about 0.94 and 9.5 billion PBMCs per donor. The study at large found these results: Rarefaction of sorted-subset datasets indicated incomplete sequencing despite the large sequencing depth. When several donors were compared, the shared fraction of clonotypes was around 4.6% for naive CD4, 3.5% to 4% for naive CD8, 2% to 2.5% for memory CD4, and 0.4% for memory CD8. Clonotypes shared by all four sorted-subset donors showed higher generation probabilities than non-shared clonotypes. Sampling was limited to blood, and TCR repertoires in tissue likely differ from TCR repertoires in blood. Naive subsets generally had larger estimated clonotype richness than memory subsets. Because the study included a small number of donors, the genetic and exposure-history diversity represented was limited. Pairwise subsampling indicated that sequencing depth was expected to affect the degree of clonotype sharing among donors.

The CDR3 measures 16 amino acids from cysteine to phenylalanine. Just the 48-base CDR3 DNA is kept, in frame starting at base 1. The junction shows trimming of 4 bases on V and 7 bases on J, and the gene matches do not reach 9 bases of it. The germline V gene encodes CDR1 SGHTA and CDR2 FQGTGA. The donors were healthy, HIV-negative adults with no recently reported acute infections or vaccinations. Only Caucasian adults living in Nashville, Tennessee, USA were represented among the donors. CD4+ T cells were enriched by magnetic negative selection; naive cells were then positively selected on CD45RA, and the negative fraction formed the memory subset. Blood was obtained by leukapheresis, after which PBMCs were separated by Ficoll-Histopaque density gradient centrifugation and cryopreserved in liquid nitrogen vapor phase. Purity and quantity of every magnetically sorted T cell population were checked by analytical flow cytometry. From each sorted fraction, genomic DNA was isolated and quantified by UV absorbance on a Nanodrop 2000c.

Sample: memory CD4+ T cells from PBMCs. This specimen's cell subset or site label, per the study, means: CD45RA-negative fraction. The TCR was taken from a man aged 18 to 30 in good health. Some clones in this sample may be carry-over from other donors' samples. The sequence joins TRBV7-3 to TRBJ2-1; 11 of the junction bases match TRBD2. The CDR3 corresponds to CASSSSLAGGANEQFF. The bases are TGTGCCAGCAGCTCATCTCTAGCGGGAGGAGCTAATGAGCAGTTCTTC.